These T cell receptor beta chains were read from a single sample in a study of cytomegalovirus exposure and HLA in healthy donors. Profiling relied on immunoSEQ multiplex PCR, and the TCRdb table lists in-frame clones only, not all of them. The sample consists of 150,000 to 200,000 clones, roughly 80% of them appearing once. Source material: PBMCs. These receptors all come from a man aged 50 to 59 in good health and CMV-seronegative. CDR3s include the opening cysteine and the closing phenylalanine or tryptophan. A D gene is named only where the DNA matches it firmly.

v_call	d_call	j_call	cdr3_aa	cdr3_nt
TRBV14	.	TRBJ1-6	CASSHYYSPLHF	TGTGCCAGCAGCCATTATTATTCACCCCTCCACTTT
TRBV18	TRBD1	TRBJ2-3	CASSRDRGADTQYF	TGTGCCAGCTCACGGGACAGGGGTGCAGATACGCAGTATTTT
TRBV5-4	.	TRBJ2-7	CASSASDTPYEQYF	TGTGCCAGCAGCGCATCCGACACCCCCTACGAGCAGTACTTC
TRBV5-1	TRBD1	TRBJ1-1	CASSPAMGTGMNTEAFF	TGCGCCAGCAGCCCGGCTATGGGGACAGGGATGAACACTGAAGCTTTCTTT
TRBV18	.	TRBJ2-5	CASSLSETQYF	TGTGCCAGCTCACTCTCGGAGACCCAGTACTTC
TRBV7-8	TRBD1	TRBJ1-2	CASSPRWDRGDGYTF	TGTGCCAGCAGTCCCCGCTGGGACAGGGGAGATGGCTACACCTTC
TRBV5-6	TRBD2	TRBJ2-2	CASSFRTSGGELFF	TGTGCCAGCAGCTTCCGTACTAGCGGCGGGGAGCTGTTTTTT
TRBV5-5	.	TRBJ1-5	CASSFSVGKNQPQHF	TGTGCCAGCAGCTTTAGTGTCGGGAAAAATCAGCCCCAGCATTTT
TRBV10-1	TRBD1	TRBJ2-1	CAIPGTGLYNEQFF	TGCGCCATACCCGGGACAGGCCTATACAATGAGCAGTTCTTC
TRBV27	.	TRBJ2-1	CASSFSRQGEQFF	TGTGCCAGCAGTTTTTCCAGGCAGGGTGAGCAGTTCTTC